One sample yielded the 15 T cell receptor beta chains listed below, sequenced in a study of blood T cells in healthy people across ages. PCR was performed a second time for roughly 7 to 12 cycles using a sample-barcoded 5' primer and a J-beta primer mix. TCRdb re-derived calls from the 5' RACE reads in MiXCR, one entry per CDR3 protein. The sample has about 1.1 million distinct CDR3 sequences, about two fifths seen once. The specimen was blood. The receptors originated from a man aged 18 to 30 in good health.

V gene TRBV7-2 combines with J gene TRBJ1-3; D is unresolved. Trimming took 3 bases from V and 0 from J, leaving 12 bases between them. Germline V CDR1 and CDR2: SGHTA, FQGNSA. The CDR3 is made up of 16 amino acids. The CDR3 spells CASSLNPGGSGNTIYF. For the CDR3, the DNA is TGTGCCAGCAGCTTGAACCCGGGAGGCTCTGGAAACACCATATATTTT.

As regards this clonotype: The junction departs from the called germline gene at one end, perhaps through a read error. The chain combines TRBV30 with TRBJ2-3; D possibly matches TRBD1 or TRBD2 (5 bases each). This CDR3 comprises 13 residues. Germline V gene lookup returns CDR1 GTSNPN and CDR2 SVGIG (reference sequence). This CDR3 is CAWTVSSTGTQYF. In DNA, the CDR3 is TGTGCCTGGACGGTATCTAGCACAGGTACGCAGTATTTT.

V gene TRBV20-1 combines with J gene TRBJ1-2; D is unresolved. V lost 3 bases and J 0 bases, leaving 5 bases between the germline ends. Per germline, CDR1 DFQATT and CDR2 SNEGSKA (reference sequence). This CDR3 region has 12 residues. In nucleotides, the CDR3 is TGCAGTGCTAGTTTCCCTAACTATGGCTACACCTTC. Translated: CSASFPNYGYTF.

This chain uses TRBV7-8 with TRBJ1-1; no clear D. The length of the CDR3 is 19 residues. Germline-derived CDR1 and CDR2 are SGHVS and FQNEAQ. Trimming removed 5 bases at V and 0 bases at J, with 25 bases between. The DNA of the CDR3 is TGTGCCAGCAGCCCCACCCGAATACCGACGGGCAGTATGAACACTGAAGCTTTCTTT. This translates into CASSPTRIPTGSMNTEAFF.

J is TRBJ2-1 and V is TRBV15; maybe TRBD1 (5 bases). The assigned J gene may be wrong: the sequence end matches TRBJ2-7 better. Germline V gives CDR1 LNHNV, CDR2 YYDKDF (reference sequence). CDR3 length: 16 residues. The CDR3 nucleotides are TGTGCCACCAGCAGAGGGACAAGGAGCTCCTACAATGAGCAGTACTTC. It yields the protein CATSRGTRSSYNEQYF.

This clonotype was found a few times. J is TRBJ1-1 and V is TRBV6-2 or TRBV6-3; 7 nucleotides match TRBD1. The CDR3 is 13 residues long. Losses at the gene ends were 7 bases for V and 7 bases for J; bases not matched to a gene: 9. Germline V lookup: CDR1 MNHEY, CDR2 SVGEGT. The CDR3, as DNA: TGTGCCAGCACCAAGGACAGGCGTGGTGAAGCTTTCTTT. It codes for CASTKDRRGEAFF.

This clonotype was seen more than once but under ten times. The chain employs TRBV29-1 and TRBJ1-4; D is undetermined. V was cut by 4 bases and J by 7 bases, with 10 bases left in between. The CDR3 consists of 12 residues. Germline V gene lookup returns CDR1 SQVTM and CDR2 ANQGSEA. Here the CDR3 DNA reads TGCAGCGTTGGGCTGCTAGGTGAAAAACTGTTTTTT. Protein sequence: CSVGLLGEKLFF.

The sample holds a few counts of this clonotype. The gene calls are TRBV20-1 and TRBJ2-1; 13 bases agree with TRBD2. J was trimmed by 7 bases and V by 3 bases; bases with no gene match: 6. Germline V lookup: CDR1 DFQATT, CDR2 SNEGSKA (reference sequence). The CDR3 consists of 15 residues. The chain's CDR3 is CSASKLAGGLNEQFF. For the CDR3, the DNA is TGCAGTGCTAGCAAACTAGCGGGGGGGCTTAATGAGCAGTTCTTC.

The rearrangement uses TRBV20-1 and TRBJ1-2; D is unclear. CDR3 length equals 12 residues. V lost 3 bases and J lost 8, with 13 bases in between. The germline V gene encodes CDR1 DFQATT and CDR2 SNEGSKA (reference sequence). The CDR3 bases are TGCAGTGCTAGCGTATTACCATGGGGCTACACCTTC. Protein: CSASVLPWGYTF.

This clonotype has at least ten counts. The chain combines TRBV7-2 with TRBJ2-1, with no clear D. Trimming removed 11 bases at V and 0 bases at J, with 14 bases between. The CDR3 spans 14 residues. Germline CDR1 SGHTA, CDR2 FQGNSA. CDR3 coding DNA: TGTGCCTCCCAAAGTTCTAGCTCCTACAATGAGCAGTTCTTC. Protein product: CASQSSSSYNEQFF.

This chain uses TRBV20-1 with TRBJ1-1; a possible D gene is TRBD1 (6 bases). The V gene lost 4 bases and the J gene lost 0 bases, with 9 bases spanning the gap. Germline CDR1 reads DFQATT; CDR2 reads SNEGSKA (reference sequence). The CDR3 covers 13 residues. CDR3 residues: CSAIGQMNTEAFF. In nucleotides, the CDR3 is TGCAGTGCTATCGGACAGATGAACACTGAAGCTTTCTTT.

This chain joins TRBV20-1 and TRBJ2-7, with TRBD2 as a possible D gene (7 bases). The germline gives CDR1 DFQATT, CDR2 SNEGSKA (reference sequence). With 3 bases removed from V and 7 bases from J, the gap between germline ends came to 25 bases. CDR3 length equals 16 residues. Written as DNA, the CDR3 is TGCAGTGCTAGGTTGGCTCCGGGGGGCGGGTACAATGAGCAGTACTTC. It is translated as CSARLAPGGGYNEQYF.

The V and J genes are TRBV7-6 and TRBJ2-7; 9 nucleotides match TRBD1. V shed 7 bases, J shed 6 bases, and the junction held 10 bases outside the gene matches. The CDR3 has 14 amino acids. Per germline, CDR1 SGHVS and CDR2 FNYEAQ. In DNA, the CDR3 is TGTGCCAGCAACCCGGGACAGGGTTCGCTCGAGCAGTACTTC. As protein: CASNPGQGSLEQYF.

Many counts were recorded for this clonotype. The chain couples TRBV29-1 to TRBJ1-2; D call uncertain. Germline CDR1 SQVTM, CDR2 ANQGSEA. Trimming stripped 0 bases from V and 5 bases from J, with 16 bases between. The CDR3 length is 15 residues. In DNA form, the CDR3 reads TGCAGCGTTGAAGATCCCCCAGGCGGGAAGTATGGCTACACCTTC. This sequence encodes CSVEDPPGGKYGYTF.

This clonotype was counted only a few times. V gene TRBV4-1 combines with J gene TRBJ2-7; TRBD1 agrees at 8 bases. The CDR3 covers 15 residues. After removal of 4 bases from V and 4 bases from J, the junction contained 9 bases not matched to a gene. CDR1 is MGHRA, CDR2 YSYEKL, per germline. The CDR3 sequence: CASSPVQGARYEQYF. The CDR3, as DNA: TGCGCCAGCAGCCCAGTCCAGGGGGCGAGGTACGAGCAGTACTTC.